Following are 10 T cell receptor beta chains from one sample sequenced in a study of CD4 T cells in relation to SARS-CoV-2 and coronaviruses. The antigens these receptors bind are not known. Here immunoSEQ multiplex PCR was the method, and the copy in TCRdb shows in-frame clones only, minus some. The data show approximately 18,000 clones, with around three quarters seen just once and under 13% held by the top ten. Unexposed donor CD4+ T cells date from about 2011-2018, before the COVID-19 pandemic. After about ten days of culture, CD4+ T cells were isolated. Sequenced sample: CD4+ T cells from PBMCs, cultured in vitro. Receptors were obtained from a human donor in good health.

The genes are TRBV28 and TRBJ2-7; D ambiguous. The CDR3 sequence is 14 residues long. The V end lost 4 bases, the J end lost 2 bases, and 12 bases lay between the germline ends. In germline, CDR1 is MDHEN, CDR2 SYDVKM. CDR3 in amino acids: CASSSRTPTYEQYF. The CDR3 DNA is TGTGCCAGCAGTTCCAGGACCCCCACCTACGAGCAGTACTTC.

This rearrangement joins TRBV5-6 to TRBJ1-6; the match to TRBD1 covers 7 bases. This CDR3 is built from 15 residues. The ends lost 0 bases at V and 11 bases at J; junction bases unmatched: 8. Germline assignment: CDR1 SGHDT and CDR2 YYEEEE. CDR3 loop: CASSLGTGPSTPLHF. The CDR3 DNA reads TGTGCCAGCAGCTTGGGGACAGGTCCATCGACACCCCTCCACTTT.

The chain couples TRBV2 to TRBJ2-1; TRBD2 aligns across 8 bases. The CDR3 length is 14 residues. V shed 7 bases, J shed 6 bases, and the junction held 8 bases outside the gene matches. CDR1 SNHLY and CDR2 FYNNEI come from the germline V gene. The CDR3 coding sequence is TGTGCCAGCAATTTAGCGGGGCCCCTCAATGAGCAGTTCTTC. Translated: CASNLAGPLNEQFF.

This chain connects TRBV4-3 to TRBJ2-1, with a weak D call TRBD2 (6 bases). Germline CDR1 and CDR2: LGHNA and YSLEER. The V end was cut by 4 bases, the J end by 9 bases, with 19 bases between. The CDR3 runs 15 residues. CDR3 sequence: CASSPTGGEGIEQFF. The CDR3 bases are TGCGCCAGCAGCCCGACCGGGGGAGAGGGGATTGAGCAGTTCTTC.

For the CDR3, the DNA is TGTGCCAGCAGCGTAGGCGTAGGATCGGGGGCTGAAGCTTTCTTT. It translates to CASSVGVGSGAEAFF. This chain links TRBV9 with TRBJ1-1; D may be TRBD1 (5 bases). This CDR3 has 15 amino acids. Deletions cut 0 bases from V and 6 bases from J, with 15 bases between. The germline V gene encodes CDR1 SGDLS and CDR2 YYNGEE.

The V call is TRBV6-5, the J call TRBJ2-7; 11 bases align to TRBD1. The germline gives CDR1 MNHEY, CDR2 SVGAGI. Trimming took 0 bases from V and 4 from J; bases not matched to a gene: 2. The CDR3 contains 15 residues. The DNA of the CDR3 is TGTGCCAGCAGTTACTCCGGGACAGGGGGGTACGAGCAGTACTTC. It translates to CASSYSGTGGYEQYF.

The gene calls are TRBV25-1 and TRBJ2-2, with D possibly TRBD2 on 7 matching bases. Trimming removed 1 base from V and 4 bases from J, with 16 bases in between. The CDR3 is 17 amino acids. Germline CDR1 is MGHDK and CDR2 is SYGVNS. CDR3 region: CASSELRGGAGTGELFF. The CDR3 bases are TGTGCCAGCAGTGAATTAAGAGGGGGGGCGGGCACCGGGGAGCTGTTTTTT. Drawing the rest from reference TRBV25-1 and TRBJ2-2, the complete variable domain is EADIYQTPRYLVIGTGKKITLECSQTMGHDKMYWYQQDPGMELHLIHYSYGVNSTEKGDLSSESTVSRIRTEHFPLTLESARPSHTSQYLCASSELRGGAGTGELFFGEGSRLTVL.

This rearrangement joins TRBV28 to TRBJ2-5; no clear D gene. This CDR3 spans 14 amino acids. CDR1 MDHEN and CDR2 SYDVKM come from the germline V gene. V lost 5 bases and J lost 0, with 10 bases in between. As DNA, the CDR3 is TGTGCCAGCAGTCCGGGTCTGTACCAAGAGACCCAGTACTTC. Translating it yields CASSPGLYQETQYF. The whole variable domain, remainder taken from reference TRBV28 and TRBJ2-5, is DVKVTQSSRYLVKRTGEKVFLECVQDMDHENMFWYRQDPGLGLRLIYFSYDVKMKEKGDIPEGYSVSREKKERFSLILESASTNQTSMYLCASSPGLYQETQYFGPGTRLLVL.

The genes are TRBV4-1 and TRBJ1-2; D remains ambiguous. Per the germline V gene, CDR1 is MGHRA and CDR2 is YSYEKL. Trimming removed 1 base at V and 2 bases at J, with 8 bases between. The CDR3 has 14 amino acids. The CDR3 loop reads CASSQATENYGYTF. In nucleotides, the CDR3 is TGCGCCAGCAGCCAAGCGACCGAAAACTATGGCTACACCTTC.

The chain uses TRBV6-5 and TRBJ2-7, with 8 bases matching TRBD1. V gave up 6 bases and J gave up 4 bases; unmatched junction bases: 11. CDR1 is MNHEY and CDR2 is SVGAGI in the germline V gene. This CDR3 comprises 15 residues. CDR3 bases: TGTGCCAGCAGACCTGGACAGGGAGTTTTGTACGAGCAGTACTTC. Translating it yields CASRPGQGVLYEQYF.